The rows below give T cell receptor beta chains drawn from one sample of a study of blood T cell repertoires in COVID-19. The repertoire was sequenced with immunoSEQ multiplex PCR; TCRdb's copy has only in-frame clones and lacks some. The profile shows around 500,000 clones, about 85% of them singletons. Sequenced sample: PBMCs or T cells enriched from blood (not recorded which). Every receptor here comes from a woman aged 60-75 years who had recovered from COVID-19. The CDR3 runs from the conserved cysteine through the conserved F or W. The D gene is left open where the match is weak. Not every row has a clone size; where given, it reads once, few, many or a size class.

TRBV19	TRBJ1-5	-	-	TGTGCCAGTAGGAGTACAGGGTATGGTCAGCCCCAGCATTTT	CASRSTGYGQPQHF
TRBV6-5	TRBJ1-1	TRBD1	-	TGTGCCAGCAGTCTGGGACAGGGGACTGAAGCTTTCTTT	CASSLGQGTEAFF
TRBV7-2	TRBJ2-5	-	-	TGTGCCAGCAGCCGTGGGGCCACACAAGAGACCCAGTACTTC	CASSRGATQETQYF
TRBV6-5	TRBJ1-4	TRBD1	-	TGTGCCAGCAGGCCGGGACAGGGCGGTGAAAAACTGTTTTTT	CASRPGQGGEKLFF
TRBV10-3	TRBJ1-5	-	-	TGTGCCATCAGTGAAATCGGGAACAGGGCTGGGCAGCCCCAGCATTTT	CAISEIGNRAGQPQHF
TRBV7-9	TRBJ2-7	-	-	TGTGCCAGCAGCTTACCACAGGCCTACGAGCAGTACTTC	CASSLPQAYEQYF
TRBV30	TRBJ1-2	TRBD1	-	TGTGCCTGGAGTGTTGAGGGGGGCAGGGGGCGCGGGAACTATGGCTACACCTTC	CAWSVEGGRGRGNYGYTF
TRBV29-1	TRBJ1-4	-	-	TGCAGCGTCAAGGACAGAGTTAATGAAAAACTGTTTTTT	CSVKDRVNEKLFF
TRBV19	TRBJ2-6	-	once	TGTGCCAGTAGTAAGCTTACTGGGGCCAACGTCCTGACTTTC	CASSKLTGANVLTF
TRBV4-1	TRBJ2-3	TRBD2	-	TGCGCCAGCAGCCAAGAGGCGGTAGCGGGGGGCCTTGTGACGCAGTATTTT	CASSQEAVAGGLVTQYF
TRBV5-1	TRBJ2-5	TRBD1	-	TGCGCCAGCAGCTTGGTCTCCAGGGGGCAAGAGACCCAGTACTTC	CASSLVSRGQETQYF
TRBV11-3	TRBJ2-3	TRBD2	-	TGTGCCAGCAGCTTAGCGGGGGGGCTTTATAGCACAGATACGCAGTATTTT	CASSLAGGLYSTDTQYF
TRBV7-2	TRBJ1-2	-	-	TGTGCCAGCAGCCCGAGGGCGGGGGATTATTATGGCTACACCTTC	CASSPRAGDYYGYTF
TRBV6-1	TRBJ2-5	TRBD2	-	TGTGCCAGCAGTGAATTCCCCCTTTTAGCGGGGGAGACCCAGTACTTC	CASSEFPLLAGETQYF
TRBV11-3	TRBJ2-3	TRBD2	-	TGTGCCAGCAGTCCAAATCGGCTAGCGGGGAGCACAGATACGCAGTATTTT	CASSPNRLAGSTDTQYF
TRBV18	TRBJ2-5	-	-	TGTGCCAGCTCAACCCTACGGGGATCAGAGACCCAGTACTTC	CASSTLRGSETQYF
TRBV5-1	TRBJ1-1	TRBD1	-	TGCGCCAGCAGCACCGGACAGGGGGCTGAAGCTTTCTTT	CASSTGQGAEAFF
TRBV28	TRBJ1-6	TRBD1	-	TGTGCCAGCAGTCCGGGACAGTATAATTCACCCCTCCACTTT	CASSPGQYNSPLHF
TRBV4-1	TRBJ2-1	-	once	TGCGCCAGCAGCCAAGGACAGGGAGGCTCCTACAATGAGCAGTTCTTC	CASSQGQGGSYNEQFF
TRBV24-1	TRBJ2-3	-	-	TGTGCCACCAGTGATTTTGGGGGGGCCGACACAGATACGCAGTATTTT	CATSDFGGADTDTQYF
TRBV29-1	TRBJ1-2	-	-	TGCAGCGTCCGAGGGGGACCGAACTATGGCTACACCTTC	CSVRGGPNYGYTF
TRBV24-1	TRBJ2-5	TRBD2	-	TGTGCCACCAGTGAGACACTAGCGAACCAAGAGACCCAGTACTTC	CATSETLANQETQYF
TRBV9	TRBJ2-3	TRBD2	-	TGTGCCAGTTCTAGCGGGGGAACAGATACGCAGTATTTT	CASSSGGTDTQYF
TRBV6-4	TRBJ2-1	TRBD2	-	TGTGCCAGCAGCCGAGGATCGGGGGAGGGAAATGAGCAGTTCTTC	CASSRGSGEGNEQFF
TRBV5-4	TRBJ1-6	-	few	TGTGCCAGCACCCCCGGGGATCTCGGGAATTCACCCCTCCACTTT	CASTPGDLGNSPLHF
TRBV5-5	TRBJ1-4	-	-	TGTGCCAGCAGCCAGGGGACGCGGGGGGCTAATGAAAAACTGTTTTTT	CASSQGTRGANEKLFF
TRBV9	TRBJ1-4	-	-	TGTGCCAGCAGCCCGGGACATGGGACCCATGAAAAACTGTTTTTT	CASSPGHGTHEKLFF
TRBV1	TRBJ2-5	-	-	TGCACCAGCAGCCAAGATCCCGGGGGGGCGAAAGAGACCCAGTACTTC	CTSSQDPGGAKETQYF